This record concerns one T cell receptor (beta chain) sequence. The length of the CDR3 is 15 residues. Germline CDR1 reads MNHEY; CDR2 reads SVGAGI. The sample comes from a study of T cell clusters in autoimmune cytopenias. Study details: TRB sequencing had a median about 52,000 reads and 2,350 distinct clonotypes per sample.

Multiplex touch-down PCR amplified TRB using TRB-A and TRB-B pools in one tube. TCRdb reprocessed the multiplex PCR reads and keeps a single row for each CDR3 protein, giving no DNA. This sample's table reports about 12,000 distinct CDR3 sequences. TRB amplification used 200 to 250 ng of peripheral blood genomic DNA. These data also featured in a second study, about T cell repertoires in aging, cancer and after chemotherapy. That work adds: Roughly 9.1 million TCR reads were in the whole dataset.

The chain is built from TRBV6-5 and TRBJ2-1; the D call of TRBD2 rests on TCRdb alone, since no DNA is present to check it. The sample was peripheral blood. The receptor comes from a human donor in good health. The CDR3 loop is CASSPPGFHYNEQFF.